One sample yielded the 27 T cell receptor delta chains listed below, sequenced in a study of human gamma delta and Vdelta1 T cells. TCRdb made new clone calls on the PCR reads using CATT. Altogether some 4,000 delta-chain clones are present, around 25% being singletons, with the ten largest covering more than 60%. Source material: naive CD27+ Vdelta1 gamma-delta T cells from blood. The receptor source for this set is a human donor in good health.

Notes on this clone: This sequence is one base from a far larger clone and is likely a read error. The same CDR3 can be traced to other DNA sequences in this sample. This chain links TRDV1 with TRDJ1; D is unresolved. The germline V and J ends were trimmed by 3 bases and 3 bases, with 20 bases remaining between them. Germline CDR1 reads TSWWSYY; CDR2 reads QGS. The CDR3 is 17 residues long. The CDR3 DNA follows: TGTGCTCTTGGGGAGCGCTGGCGAAACATGATAGCCGATAAACTCATCTTT. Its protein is CALGERWRNMIADKLIF.

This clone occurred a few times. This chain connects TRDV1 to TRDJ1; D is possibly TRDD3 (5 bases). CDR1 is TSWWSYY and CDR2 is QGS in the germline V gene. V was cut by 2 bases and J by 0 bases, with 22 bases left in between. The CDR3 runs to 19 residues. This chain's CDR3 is CALGEGRPPGFVNTDKLIF. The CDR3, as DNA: TGTGCTCTTGGGGAAGGGAGACCACCTGGGTTCGTCAACACCGATAAACTCATCTTT.

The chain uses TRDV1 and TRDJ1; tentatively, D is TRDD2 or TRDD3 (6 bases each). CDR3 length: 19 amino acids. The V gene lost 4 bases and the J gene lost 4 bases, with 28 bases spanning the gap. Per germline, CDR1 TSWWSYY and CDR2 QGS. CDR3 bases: TGTGCTCTTGGGGGAGTCCTACTAGGTCTGGGGACCATAGGCGATAAACTCATCTTT. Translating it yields CALGGVLLGLGTIGDKLIF.

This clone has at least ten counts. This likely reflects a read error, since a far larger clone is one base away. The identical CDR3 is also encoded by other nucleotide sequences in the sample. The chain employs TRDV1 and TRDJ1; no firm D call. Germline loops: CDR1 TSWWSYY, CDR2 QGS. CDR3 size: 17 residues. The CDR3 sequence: CALGERWRNMIADKLIF. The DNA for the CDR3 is TGTGCTCTTGGGGAACGCTGGCGAAACATGATAGCCGATAAACTCATCTTC.

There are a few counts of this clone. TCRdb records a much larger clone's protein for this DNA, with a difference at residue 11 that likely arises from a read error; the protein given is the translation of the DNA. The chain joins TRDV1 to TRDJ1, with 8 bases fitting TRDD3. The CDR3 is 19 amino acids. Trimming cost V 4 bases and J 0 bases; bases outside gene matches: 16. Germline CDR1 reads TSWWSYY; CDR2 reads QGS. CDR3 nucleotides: TGTGCTCTTGGGGCTTATCGTTTGGGGGATGCCTGGTACACCGATAAACTCATCTTT. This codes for CALGAYRLGDAWYTDKLIF.

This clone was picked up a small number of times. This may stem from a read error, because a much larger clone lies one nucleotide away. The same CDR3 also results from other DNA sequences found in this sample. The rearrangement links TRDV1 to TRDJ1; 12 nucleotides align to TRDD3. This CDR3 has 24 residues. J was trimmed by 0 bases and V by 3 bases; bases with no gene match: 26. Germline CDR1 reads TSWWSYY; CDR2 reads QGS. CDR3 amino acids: CALGEPHRLPVLGDTSWYTDKLIF. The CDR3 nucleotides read TGTGCTCTTGGGGAGCCCCATCGACTACCCGTACTGGGGGATACTTCATGGTACACCGATAAACTCATCTTT.

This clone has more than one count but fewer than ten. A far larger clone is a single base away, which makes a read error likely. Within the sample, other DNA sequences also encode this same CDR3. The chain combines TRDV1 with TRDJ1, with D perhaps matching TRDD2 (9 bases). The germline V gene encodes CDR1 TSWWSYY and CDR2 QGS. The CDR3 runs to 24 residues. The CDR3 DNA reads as TGTGCTCTTGGGGATCTCCCTCGCCCTTCCTACAGGTGGGGGATTCACTATTACACCGACAAACTCATCTTT. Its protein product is CALGDLPRPSYRWGIHYYTDKLIF.

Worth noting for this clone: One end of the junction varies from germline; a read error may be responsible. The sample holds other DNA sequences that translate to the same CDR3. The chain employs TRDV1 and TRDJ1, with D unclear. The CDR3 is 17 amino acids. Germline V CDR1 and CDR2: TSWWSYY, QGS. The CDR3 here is CALGELMRAPYTDKLIF. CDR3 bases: TGTGCTCTTGGAGAACTCATGAGGGCCCCGTACACCGATAAACTCATCTTT.

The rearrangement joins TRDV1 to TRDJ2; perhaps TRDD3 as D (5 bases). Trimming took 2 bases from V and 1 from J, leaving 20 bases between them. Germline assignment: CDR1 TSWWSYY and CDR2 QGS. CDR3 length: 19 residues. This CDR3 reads CALGEGLEGGPFLTAQLFF. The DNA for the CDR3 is TGTGCTCTTGGGGAAGGTCTTGAGGGGGGGCCATTTTTGACAGCACAACTCTTCTTT.

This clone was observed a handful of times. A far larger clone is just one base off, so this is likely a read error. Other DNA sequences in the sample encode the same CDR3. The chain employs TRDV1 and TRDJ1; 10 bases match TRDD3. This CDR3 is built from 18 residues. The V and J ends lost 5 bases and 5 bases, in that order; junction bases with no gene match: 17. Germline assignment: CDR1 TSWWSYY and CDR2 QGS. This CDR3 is CALGSPVRGIRPADKLIF. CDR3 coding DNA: TGTGCTCTTGGGAGTCCCGTCCGGGGGATACGACCGGCAGATAAACTCATCTTT.

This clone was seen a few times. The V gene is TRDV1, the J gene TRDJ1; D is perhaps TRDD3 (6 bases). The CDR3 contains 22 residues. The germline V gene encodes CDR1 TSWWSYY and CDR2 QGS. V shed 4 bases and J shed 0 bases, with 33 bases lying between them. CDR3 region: CALGALPGFPISYWAYTDKLIF. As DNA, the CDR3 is TGTGCTCTTGGGGCCCTCCCGGGTTTCCCTATCTCTTACTGGGCGTACACCGATAAACTCATCTTT.

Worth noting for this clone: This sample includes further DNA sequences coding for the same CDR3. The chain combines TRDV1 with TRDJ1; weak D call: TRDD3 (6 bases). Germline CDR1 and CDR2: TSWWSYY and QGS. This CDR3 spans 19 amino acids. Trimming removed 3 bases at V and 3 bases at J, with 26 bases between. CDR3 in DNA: TGTGCTCTTGGGGAGCTCCGTCCCCTTAGTCTCTGGGGATCCGATAAACTCATCTTT. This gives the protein CALGELRPLSLWGSDKLIF.

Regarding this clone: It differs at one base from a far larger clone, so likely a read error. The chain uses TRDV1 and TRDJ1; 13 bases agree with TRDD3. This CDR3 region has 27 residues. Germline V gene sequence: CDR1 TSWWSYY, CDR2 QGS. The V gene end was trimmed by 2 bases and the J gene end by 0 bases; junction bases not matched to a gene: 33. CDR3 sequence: CALGETDSASPHLILGDTGGYTDKLIF. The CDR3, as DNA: TGTGCTCTTGGGGAAACGGATTCAGCTAGCCCTCACCTTATACTGGGGGATACGGGCGGGTACACCGATAAACTCATCTTT.

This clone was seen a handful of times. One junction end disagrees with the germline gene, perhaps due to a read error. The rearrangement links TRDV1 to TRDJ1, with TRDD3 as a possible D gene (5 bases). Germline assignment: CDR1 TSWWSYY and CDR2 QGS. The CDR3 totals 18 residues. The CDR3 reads CALGQLLYVIPYTDKLIF. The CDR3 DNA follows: TGTGCTCTTGGGCAACTACTCTACGTGATACCGTACACCGATAAACTCATCTTT.

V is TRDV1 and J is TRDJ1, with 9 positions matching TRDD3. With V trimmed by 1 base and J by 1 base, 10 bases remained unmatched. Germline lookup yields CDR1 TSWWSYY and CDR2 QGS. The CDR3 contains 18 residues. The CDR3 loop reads CALGERTGDTLSTDKLIF. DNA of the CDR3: TGTGCTCTTGGGGAACGGACAGGGGATACGCTGTCCACCGATAAACTCATCTTT.

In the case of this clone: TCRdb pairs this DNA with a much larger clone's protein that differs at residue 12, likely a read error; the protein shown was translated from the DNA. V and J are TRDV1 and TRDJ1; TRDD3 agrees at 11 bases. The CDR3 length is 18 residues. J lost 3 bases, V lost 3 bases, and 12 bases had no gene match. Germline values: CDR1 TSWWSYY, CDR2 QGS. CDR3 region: CALGEQWLLGDSADKLIF. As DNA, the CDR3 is TGTGCTCTTGGGGAGCAATGGTTACTGGGGGATAGCGCCGATAAACTCATCTTT.

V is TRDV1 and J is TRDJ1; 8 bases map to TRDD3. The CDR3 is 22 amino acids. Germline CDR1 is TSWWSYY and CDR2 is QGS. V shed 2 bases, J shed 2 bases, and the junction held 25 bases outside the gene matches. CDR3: CALGERLSYYSLGATMTDKLIF. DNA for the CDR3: TGTGCTCTTGGGGAAAGGCTTTCCTATTATTCACTGGGGGCTACCATGACCGATAAACTCATCTTT.

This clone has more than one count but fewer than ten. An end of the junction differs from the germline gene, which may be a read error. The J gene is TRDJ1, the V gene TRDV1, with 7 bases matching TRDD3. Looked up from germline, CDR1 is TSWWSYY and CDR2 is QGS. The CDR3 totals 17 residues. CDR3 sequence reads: CALGELVLGGFTDELIF. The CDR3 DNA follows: TGTGCTCTTGGGGAACTAGTGTTGGGGGGATTCACCGATGAACTCATCTTT.

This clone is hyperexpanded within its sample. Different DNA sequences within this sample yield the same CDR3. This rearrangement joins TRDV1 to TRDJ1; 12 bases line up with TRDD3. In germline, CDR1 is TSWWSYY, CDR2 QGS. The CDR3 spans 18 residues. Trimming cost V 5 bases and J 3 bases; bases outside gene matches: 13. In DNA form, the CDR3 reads TGTGCTCTTGGGCGAACGAGCCCGAACTGGGGGATACCCGATAAACTCATCTTT. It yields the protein CALGRTSPNWGIPDKLIF.

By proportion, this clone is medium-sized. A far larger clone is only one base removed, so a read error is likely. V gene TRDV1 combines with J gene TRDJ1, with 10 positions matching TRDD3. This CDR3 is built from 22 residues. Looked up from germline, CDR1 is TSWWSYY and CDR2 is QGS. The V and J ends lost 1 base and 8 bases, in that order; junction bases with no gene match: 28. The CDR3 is CALGEPYVRGIRGWQNNNKLIF. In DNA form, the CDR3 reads TGTGCTCTTGGGGAACCCTACGTACGGGGGATACGCGGTTGGCAAAACAACAACAAACTCATCTTT.

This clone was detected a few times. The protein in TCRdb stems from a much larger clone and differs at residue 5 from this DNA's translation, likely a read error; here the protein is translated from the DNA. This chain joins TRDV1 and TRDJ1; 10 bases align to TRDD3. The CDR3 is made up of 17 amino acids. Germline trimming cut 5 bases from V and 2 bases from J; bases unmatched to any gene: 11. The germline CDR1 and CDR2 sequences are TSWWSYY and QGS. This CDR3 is CALGSRFVLGDTDKLIF. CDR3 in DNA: TGTGCTCTTGGGAGCCGCTTCGTACTGGGGGATACCGATAAACTCATCTTT.

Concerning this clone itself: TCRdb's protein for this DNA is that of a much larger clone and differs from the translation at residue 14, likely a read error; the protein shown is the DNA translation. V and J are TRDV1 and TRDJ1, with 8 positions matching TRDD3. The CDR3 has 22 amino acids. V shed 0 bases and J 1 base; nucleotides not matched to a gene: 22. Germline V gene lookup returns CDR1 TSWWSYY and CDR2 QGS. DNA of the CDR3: TGTGCTCTTGGGGAACTGTTGCTCCGTGGATACTGGGGGGTACCTTCCACCGATAAACTCATCTTT. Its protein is CALGELLLRGYWGVPSTDKLIF.

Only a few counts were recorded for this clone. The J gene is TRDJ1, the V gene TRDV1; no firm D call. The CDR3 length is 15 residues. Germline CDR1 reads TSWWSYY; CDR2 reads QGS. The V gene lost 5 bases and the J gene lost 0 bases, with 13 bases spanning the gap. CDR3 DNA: TGTGCTCTTGGGACGCGATCTTCGTACACCGATAAACTCATCTTT. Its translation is CALGTRSSYTDKLIF.

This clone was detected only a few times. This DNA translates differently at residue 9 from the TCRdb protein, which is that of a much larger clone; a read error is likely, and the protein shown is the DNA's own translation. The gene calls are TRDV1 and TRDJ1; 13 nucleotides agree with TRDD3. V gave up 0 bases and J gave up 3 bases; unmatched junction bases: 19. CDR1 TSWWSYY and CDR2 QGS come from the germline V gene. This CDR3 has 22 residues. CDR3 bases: TGTGCTCTTGGGGAACTTCCCCTCTCTGCCCTACTGGGGGATACGCGATCCGATAAACTCATCTTT. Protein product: CALGELPLSALLGDTRSDKLIF.

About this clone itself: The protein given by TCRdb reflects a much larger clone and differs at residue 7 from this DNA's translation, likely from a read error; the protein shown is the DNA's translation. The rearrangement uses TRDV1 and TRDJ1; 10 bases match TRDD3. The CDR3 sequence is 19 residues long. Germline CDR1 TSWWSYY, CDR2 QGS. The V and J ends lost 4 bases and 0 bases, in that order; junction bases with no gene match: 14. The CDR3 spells CALGAYCLGDTWYTDKLIF. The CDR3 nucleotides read TGTGCTCTTGGGGCTTATTGTTTGGGGGATACCTGGTACACCGATAAACTCATCTTT.

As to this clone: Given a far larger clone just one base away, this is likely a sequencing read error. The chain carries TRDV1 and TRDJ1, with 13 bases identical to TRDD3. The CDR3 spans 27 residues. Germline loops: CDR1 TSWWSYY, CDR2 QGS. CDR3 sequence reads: CALGETDSASPRLILGDTGGYTVKLIF. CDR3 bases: TGTGCTCTTGGGGAAACGGATTCAGCTAGCCCTCGCCTTATACTGGGGGATACGGGCGGGTACACCGTTAAACTCATCTTT.

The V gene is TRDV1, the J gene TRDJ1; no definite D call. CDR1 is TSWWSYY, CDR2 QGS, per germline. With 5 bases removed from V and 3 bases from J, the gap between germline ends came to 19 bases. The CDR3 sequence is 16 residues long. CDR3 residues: CALGPIRPPNPDKLIF. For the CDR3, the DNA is TGTGCTCTTGGGCCTATCCGTCCTCCCAACCCCGATAAACTCATCTTT.